This T cell receptor beta chain was sequenced in a study of T cells in Graves' hyperthyroidism and ophthalmopathy. Broader study findings: Blood shared most expanded thyroid clonotypes above 0.001. It was a median roughly six months before onset that the model predicted ophthalmopathy.

It was RNA transcripts that yielded the amplified TCR beta CDR3 regions. The HTBI primer set served for first-round RT-PCR of the TCR CDR3. TCRdb re-called the multiplex PCR reads through MiXCR, storing one row per CDR3 protein. The sample contains about 400,000 distinct CDR3 sequences, about 15% of which appear only once. This clonotype has at least ten counts. What it recognizes is unknown. It was uncontrolled infection, other autoimmune disease, pregnancy or lactation that excluded patients. Orbital computed tomography and thyroid ultrasound, together with serum TRAb and thyroxine and clinical symptoms, were used for diagnoses. Trimming cost V 1 base and J 2 bases, with 12 bases left between them. The CDR3 covers 16 residues.

The TCR sequence derives from a woman between 55 and 75 years old with Graves' ophthalmopathy. Sequenced material: blood. This sequence joins TRBV12-3 or TRBV12-4 and TRBJ1-5; possible D gene TRBD1, 6 bases. CDR3 loop: CASSLGVRTGNQPQHF. The CDR3 nucleotides are TGTGCCAGCAGTTTAGGGGTGAGGACAGGCAATCAGCCCCAGCATTTT.